One T cell receptor beta chain is described in this entry. The antigen is not known. These data belong to a study of cytomegalovirus exposure and HLA in healthy donors. Study information: Membership in the Caucasian-associated ancestry cluster was found for 81% of 350 to 450 genotyped donors.

PCR used 60 Vbeta primers and 13 Jbeta primers. Produced via immunoSEQ multiplex PCR; TCRdb's table is partial and in-frame only. Of 120,000 or so clones detected, approximately 87% appear once; the ten largest clones hold about 20%. The CDR3 has 12 residues. V dropped 10 bases and J dropped 4 bases, with 14 bases sitting between them. Germline CDR1 is MDHEN and CDR2 is SYDVKM. General study points: In an earlier analysis, productive rearrangement rates for most beta V segments clustered near 90% or 30%. No immune exposure information besides CMV serostatus was available. A later analysis found that most CMV-associated TCR beta chains appeared HLA-restricted.

V usage is TRBV28 and J usage is TRBJ2-7, with D maybe TRBD1 (6 bases). This TCR was sampled from a man younger than 35 in good health and CMV-seropositive. Material: PBMCs. The DNA of the CDR3 is TGTGCCACCCAACCACAGGGTTACGAGCAGTACTTC. Protein: CATQPQGYEQYF.